Below are 19 T cell receptor beta chains sequenced from a single sample in a study of T cell responses to AZD1222 COVID-19 vaccine. Only in-frame clones appear in the TCRdb table, and some are missing; sequencing was by immunoSEQ multiplex PCR. Found here are 100,000 to 140,000 clones, 80% to 95% of them singletons; the top ten hold about 6.6%. Sequencing was performed on peripheral blood, taken 28 days after the second AZD1222 dose. The receptors here all came from an adult who received the AZD1222 COVID-19 vaccine.

This clone has a count of ten or more. The rearrangement links TRBV6-1 to TRBJ1-1; D perhaps matches TRBD1 (5 bases). The CDR3 contains 14 residues. Germline assignment: CDR1 MNHNS and CDR2 SASEGT. V shed 2 bases and J shed 3 bases, with 10 bases lying between them. The CDR3 DNA sequence: TGTGCCAGCAGTGAAATAATGGGGGACACTGAAGCTTTCTTT. It encodes CASSEIMGDTEAFF.

CDR3 sequence (DNA): TGCGCCAGCAGCCCTGGACTAGCGGGAGGCGGCTCCTACAATGAGCAGTTCTTC. The encoded protein is CASSPGLAGGGSYNEQFF. The chain is built from TRBV4-3 and TRBJ2-1; 14 bases are shared with TRBD2. The junction had 5 bases not matched to a gene; V was cut back by 4 bases and J by 0 bases. The germline CDR1 and CDR2 sequences are LGHNA and YSLEER. The CDR3 loop spans 18 amino acids.

The rearrangement joins TRBV2 to TRBJ1-2; D is ambiguous. Germline V gives CDR1 SNHLY, CDR2 FYNNEI. V shed 8 bases and J shed 4 bases, with 8 bases lying between them. CDR3 size: 11 residues. The CDR3 nucleotides are TGTGCCAGCGGACTTACCTATGGCTACACCTTC. Encoded protein: CASGLTYGYTF.

V usage is TRBV30 and J usage is TRBJ1-2; 9 nucleotides agree with TRBD1. Germline-derived CDR1 and CDR2 are GTSNPN and SVGIG (reference sequence). The junction had 7 bases not matched to a gene; V was cut back by 3 bases and J by 8 bases. CDR3 length equals 13 residues. This CDR3 is CAWSPRTGEGYTF. In DNA, the CDR3 is TGTGCCTGGAGCCCTAGGACAGGGGAAGGCTACACCTTC.

This chain joins TRBV7-2 and TRBJ2-7; 7 nucleotides agree with TRBD2. CDR3 length equals 14 residues. Per germline, CDR1 SGHTA and CDR2 FQGNSA. Unmatched junction bases numbered 5, after V lost 3 bases and J lost 3 bases. CDR3 DNA: TGTGCCAGCAGCTTCGCGGGAGCCCGCTACGAGCAGTACTTC. Amino acid sequence: CASSFAGARYEQYF.

The rearrangement joins TRBV4-3 to TRBJ2-7; TRBD1 matches 7 bases. The CDR3 loop spans 14 amino acids. In germline, CDR1 is LGHNA, CDR2 YSLEER. V was clipped by 3 bases and J by 2 bases; unmatched bases: 4. CDR3 nucleotide sequence: TGCGCCAGCAGCCAGTGGACAGGAGCCTACGAGCAGTACTTC. This sequence encodes CASSQWTGAYEQYF.

The chain employs TRBV5-6 and TRBJ1-2; D might be TRBD1 (6 bases). CDR3 length equals 14 residues. Trimming left V 0 bases short and J 2 bases short, with 8 bases between. In germline, CDR1 is SGHDT, CDR2 YYEEEE. CDR3 nucleotide sequence: TGTGCCAGCAGCTTGGAACAGGGCAACTATGGCTACACCTTC. Amino acid sequence: CASSLEQGNYGYTF.

This chain connects TRBV12-3 or TRBV12-4 to TRBJ1-1; 10 nucleotides line up with TRBD1. This CDR3 region has 13 residues. The ends lost 11 bases at V and 6 bases at J; junction bases unmatched: 9. The CDR3 DNA is TGTGCCCGCCTCGGGACAGGGGTCGCTGAAGCTTTCTTT. Protein sequence: CARLGTGVAEAFF.

The chain links TRBV3-1 (or the pseudogene TRBV3-2) to TRBJ1-1, with 7 nucleotides matching TRBD1. Germline V gene data show CDR1 as LGHDT and CDR2 as YNNKEL (reference sequence). This CDR3 contains 15 residues. Trimming at V came to 4 bases and at J to 1 base, leaving 6 bases not matched to a gene. CDR3 nucleotides: TGTGCCAGCAGCCGGACAGGTGGGGGGAACACTGAAGCTTTCTTT. This encodes CASSRTGGGNTEAFF.

This chain connects TRBV19 to TRBJ1-5; weak D call: TRBD1 (6 bases). This CDR3 has 15 residues. V was pared by 6 bases and J by 4 bases, with 16 bases between. CDR1 is LNHDA, CDR2 SQIVND, per germline (reference sequence). CDR3 in amino acids: CASSITGTKNQPQHF. The CDR3 nucleotides read TGTGCCAGTAGCATAACCGGGACAAAGAATCAGCCCCAGCATTTT.

The chain uses TRBV19 and TRBJ1-1; 7 nucleotides match TRBD1. The germline V gene encodes CDR1 LNHDA and CDR2 SQIVND (reference sequence). V lost 5 bases and J lost 4; bases outside the gene matches: 10. The CDR3 is 15 amino acids. Here the CDR3 DNA reads TGTGCCAGTAGTTCCCGGACAGGTAGAGGCACTGAAGCTTTCTTT. This encodes CASSSRTGRGTEAFF.

V is TRBV5-1 and J is TRBJ2-7; D remains unclear. Trimming cost V 6 bases and J 3 bases, with 10 bases left between them. This CDR3 region has 12 residues. Germline loops: CDR1 SGHRS, CDR2 YFSETQ. The CDR3, as DNA: TGCGCCAGCAACTCGCTGGACTACGAGCAGTACTTC. Translating it yields CASNSLDYEQYF.

This chain links TRBV4-1 with TRBJ1-6; D is perhaps TRBD1 (6 bases). The CDR3 extends over 16 amino acids. Trimming pared 1 base from V and 4 bases from J, leaving 11 bases between. Germline CDR1 and CDR2: MGHRA and YSYEKL. DNA for the CDR3: TGCGCCAGCAGCCAAGTACAGGGAGGGTATAATTCACCCCTCCACTTT. Protein: CASSQVQGGYNSPLHF.

The count of this clone is one. The chain combines TRBV15 with TRBJ2-7, with no clear D. Per germline, CDR1 LNHNV and CDR2 YYDKDF (reference sequence). V was shortened by 3 bases and J by 0 bases, with 9 bases between the two germline ends. This CDR3 comprises 14 residues. The DNA for the CDR3 is TGTGCCACCAGCAGGGAGCGATACTCCTACGAGCAGTACTTC. Translated, it gives CATSRERYSYEQYF.

There are a few counts of this clone. The chain carries TRBV24-1 and TRBJ1-6, with a weak D call TRBD1 (5 bases). This CDR3 region has 13 residues. The V end lost 9 bases, the J end lost 10 bases, and 15 bases lay between the germline ends. CDR1 and CDR2 from the germline V gene are KGHDR and SFDVKD. CDR3: CATRRDFKSPLHF. The CDR3 DNA follows: TGTGCCACCCGCCGGGACTTTAAGTCACCCCTCCACTTT.

V usage is TRBV4-1 and J usage is TRBJ1-4; D possibly corresponds to TRBD1 (6 bases). The CDR3 length is 19 residues. V shed 3 bases and J shed 0 bases, with 20 bases lying between them. Germline CDR1 and CDR2: MGHRA and YSYEKL. As DNA, the CDR3 is TGCGCCAGCAGCCATCGCGCGGGGGCTCCGGGGGCAACTAATGAAAAACTGTTTTTT. Encoded protein: CASSHRAGAPGATNEKLFF.

As to this clone: The same CDR3 also results from other DNA sequences found in this sample. The chain carries TRBV5-4 and TRBJ2-7; unclear D gene. V lost 0 bases and J 2 bases, leaving 6 bases between the germline ends. CDR1 and CDR2 from the germline V gene are SGHNT and YYREEE (reference sequence). There are 13 residues in the CDR3. The CDR3 loop reads CASSLGGTYEQYF. CDR3 sequence (DNA): TGTGCCAGCAGCTTGGGCGGAACCTACGAGCAGTACTTC.

This sequence joins TRBV6-5 and TRBJ2-5, with 11 bases matching TRBD2. The ends lost 6 bases at V and 4 bases at J; junction bases unmatched: 7. The CDR3 is made up of 15 amino acids. CDR1 MNHEY and CDR2 SVGAGI come from the germline V gene. Here the CDR3 DNA reads TGTGCCAGCAGCCCGCTAGCGGGGGGCCCAGAGACCCAGTACTTC. It is translated as CASSPLAGGPETQYF.

The chain has TRBV7-2 and TRBJ1-6; TRBD1 agrees at 9 bases. J lost 6 bases, V lost 3 bases, and 3 bases had no gene match. The length of the CDR3 is 15 residues. In germline, CDR1 is SGHTA, CDR2 FQGNSA. The CDR3 nucleotides read TGTGCCAGCAGCTTGACGGGACAGGGTAATTCACCCCTCCACTTT. Amino acids: CASSLTGQGNSPLHF. The variable domain in full, completed from reference TRBV7-2 and TRBJ1-6, reads GAGVSQSPSNKVTEKGKDVELRCDPISGHTALYWYRQSLGQGLEFLIYFQGNSAPDKSGLPSDRFSAERTGGSVSTLTIQRTQQEDSAVYLCASSLTGQGNSPLHFGNGTRLTVT.